This T cell receptor (beta chain) was captured in a study of T cell repertoires in cytomegalovirus infection. Study summary: Indications of both CMV infection and matching HLA type were provided by public TCR beta signatures.

The V end lost 4 bases, the J end lost 3 bases, and 10 bases lay between the germline ends. The germline V gene has CDR1 ENHRY and CDR2 SYGVKD. The CDR3 extends over 14 amino acids. Whole-study results and caveats: Individuals carrying CMV plus the relevant HLA were identified by cumulative frequency of public TCR beta families. Ex vivo, HLA-C-restricted CMV-specific TCR beta clonotypes prevailed over the rest of the response.

TCRdb recomputed calls from the reads with MiXCR, one row per CDR3 protein. Seen here are about 330,000 distinct CDR3 sequences, over 7.5% observed once, and the top ten hold approximately 4.7%. Turning to this clonotype: No antigen is known for it.

The genes are TRBV10-3 and TRBJ2-1; D call uncertain. Sample: PBMCs. The clonotype comes from a human donor in good health (CMV status not recorded). Some clones in this sample may be carry-over from other donors' samples. CDR3 in DNA: TGTGCCATCAGTGGCCAGTGGGACTACAATGAGCAGTTCTTC. This gives the protein CAISGQWDYNEQFF.